This T cell receptor beta chain was observed in a study of blood T cell repertoires in COVID-19. Enrollees, roughly 18 to 90 years old, lived in 25 or so US areas. Membership in each cohort depended on participant-reported clinical history. Original analysis: For nucleated cells, counts were estimated from reference gene primer amplification. TCRdb's copy holds only in-frame clones and misses some; the assay was immunoSEQ multiplex PCR. V and J calls and clone size are copied from that table; D and trimming were computed from the DNA. The table has about 160,000 clones, 81% seen once. The clonotype was recovered from a woman in her 40s with acute COVID-19. Sequences were obtained from PBMCs or T cells enriched from blood (not recorded which).

In nucleotides, the CDR3 is TGCGCCAGCAGTCAACAAGGGGGCCTATCGAACACCGGGGAGCTGTTTTTT. Translation: CASSQQGGLSNTGELFF. V gene TRBV23-1 combines with J gene TRBJ2-2, with TRBD1 matching 7 bases. TRBV23-1 is filed as an ORF, its function uncertain. The CDR3 length is 17 residues. Trimming cost V 2 bases and J 0 bases; bases outside gene matches: 6.